This T cell receptor (beta chain) was profiled in a study of prognosis after radiotherapy for stage I lung cancer. Study-wide background: The study delivered radiotherapy as SBRT in 3 to 5 fractions, with a biologically effective dose of at least 100 Gy. Study-wide results and caveats: Some TCR clones were expanded. Whether these clones were tumor-specific was not determined.

This clonotype was observed many times. What it recognizes is unknown. Because the CDR3's place on the DNA is in doubt, the DNA is left out and the CDR3 is given as listed by TCRdb. With two-round multiplex PCR, TCR beta CDR3 sequences were amplified from genomic DNA. Amplification during the initial PCR round employed primers specific to each TRBV and TRBJ gene. TCRdb re-called the multiplex PCR reads through MiXCR, storing one row per CDR3 protein. The sample holds tens of thousands of distinct CDR3 sequences, about 25% seen once. Two time points each involved a draw of about 6 milliliters of peripheral blood. The sequence was collected from a donor over 45 with non-small cell lung cancer. The starting material was PBMCs, obtained before or after stereotactic body radiation therapy (not recorded which).

The CDR3 reads CASSLVFGNGGYTF. The chain employs TRBV7-2 and TRBJ1-2. The CDR3 is 14 amino acids long, termini counted. Germline V gives CDR1 SGHTA, CDR2 FQGNSA.